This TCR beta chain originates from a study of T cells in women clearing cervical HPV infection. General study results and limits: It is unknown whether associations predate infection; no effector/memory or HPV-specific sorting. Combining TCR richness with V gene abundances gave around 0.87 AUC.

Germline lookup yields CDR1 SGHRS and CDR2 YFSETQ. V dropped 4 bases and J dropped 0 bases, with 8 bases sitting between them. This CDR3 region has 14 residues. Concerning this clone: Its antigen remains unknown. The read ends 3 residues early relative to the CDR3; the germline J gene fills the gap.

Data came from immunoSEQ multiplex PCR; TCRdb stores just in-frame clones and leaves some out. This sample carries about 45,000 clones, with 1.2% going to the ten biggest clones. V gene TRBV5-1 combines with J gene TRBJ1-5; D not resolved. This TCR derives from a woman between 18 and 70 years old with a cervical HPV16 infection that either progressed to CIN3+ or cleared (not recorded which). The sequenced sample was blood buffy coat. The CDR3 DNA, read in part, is TGCGCCAGCAGCCCCGGGGATAGCAATCAGCCC. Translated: CASSPGDSNQP. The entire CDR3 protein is CASSPGDSNQPQHF.